The rows below give T cell receptor beta chains drawn from one sample of a study of early T cells in non-severe SARS-CoV-2 infection. TCRdb re-called the 5' RACE reads through MiXCR, storing one row per CDR3 protein. Of tens of thousands of distinct CDR3 sequences listed, roughly 5.3% are singletons. The sample consisted of whole blood. The receptors originated from an adult who was a healthcare worker with PCR-confirmed SARS-CoV-2 infection or an uninfected control (not recorded which). CDR3s include the opening cysteine and the closing phenylalanine or tryptophan. D genes are given only for firm matches. A clone size is listed for some rows: how often the clone was seen (once, few, many), or a class if it is expanded.

size,D,V,J,length,CDR3,DNA
many,-,TRBV7-2,TRBJ2-1,15,CASSPRLPPGHEQFF,TGTGCCAGCAGCCCCCGACTACCCCCGGGCCATGAGCAGTTCTTC
many,-,TRBV5-6,TRBJ2-7,14,CASSLVVTFYEQYF,TGTGCCAGCAGCCTGGTAGTTACATTCTACGAGCAGTACTTC
many,-,TRBV20-1,TRBJ2-1,14,CSARTRSSYNEQFF,TGCAGTGCTCGTACTAGAAGCTCCTACAATGAGCAGTTCTTC
many,TRBD1,TRBV7-2,TRBJ2-5,14,CASSSRQGPQTQYF,TGTGCCAGCAGCTCACGACAGGGTCCCCAGACCCAGTACTTC
many,-,TRBV12-3/TRBV12-4,TRBJ2-3,15,CASRPTSRGTDTQYF,TGTGCCAGCAGACCGACTAGTCGGGGCACAGATACGCAGTATTTT
-,TRBD2,TRBV12-5,TRBJ2-7,15,CASGDSGRFVGEQYF,TGTGCTAGTGGAGATAGCGGGAGGTTTGTCGGGGAGCAGTACTTC
-,TRBD2,TRBV10-3,TRBJ2-5,15,CAISPTSGIAETQYF,TGTGCCATCTCCCCGACTAGCGGGATCGCAGAGACCCAGTACTTC
-,TRBD1,TRBV20-1,TRBJ1-2,13,CSAGTAENYGYTF,TGCAGTGCTGGGACAGCGGAAAACTATGGCTACACCTTC
many,-,TRBV7-9,TRBJ1-5,14,CASSFTDGRQPQHF,TGTGCCAGCAGCTTCACGGACGGAAGGCAGCCCCAGCATTTT
many,-,TRBV6-6,TRBJ1-1,13,CASSYSLNTEAFF,TGTGCCAGCAGTTATAGTCTGAACACTGAAGCTTTCTTT
-,-,TRBV4-2,TRBJ1-1,16,CASSQETAIMNTEAFF,TGTGCCAGCAGCCAAGAGACAGCTATAATGAACACTGAAGCTTTCTTT
few,TRBD1,TRBV29-1,TRBJ1-2,15,CSVPLQGAYNYGYTF,TGCAGCGTTCCCCTACAGGGGGCCTATAACTATGGCTACACCTTC
-,TRBD1,TRBV20-1,TRBJ1-5,13,CSATLRGQGPQHF,TGCAGTGCTACCCTCAGGGGGCAGGGGCCCCAGCATTTT
many,-,TRBV27,TRBJ2-1,12,CASNSGTTTLLF,TGTGCCAGCAATTCCGGGACCACCACCCTACTCTTC
few,-,TRBV14,TRBJ1-1,13,CASSRTLGTEAFF,TGTGCCAGCAGTCGGACCCTAGGCACTGAAGCTTTCTTT
few,TRBD1,TRBV27,TRBJ2-7,15,CASSFPGQDSNEQYF,TGTGCCAGCAGTTTTCCGGGACAGGACTCGAACGAGCAGTACTTC
many,-,TRBV18,TRBJ1-6,16,CASSPIATGQGSPLHF,TGTGCCAGCTCACCGATCGCTACGGGCCAGGGTTCACCCCTCCACTTT
-,-,TRBV24-1,TRBJ2-1,14,CATSDSGTGNEQFF,TGTGCCACCAGTGATTCCGGGACCGGCAATGAGCAGTTCTTC
-,-,TRBV10-3,TRBJ2-3,16,CAIIAARGKEGDTQYF,TGTGCCATCATAGCTGCCCGGGGAAAAGAGGGAGATACGCAGTATTTT
many,-,TRBV9,TRBJ2-1,13,CASSGTDYNEQFF,TGTGCCAGCAGCGGGACGGATTACAATGAGCAGTTCTTC
many,-,TRBV3-1,TRBJ2-1,12,CASNPHVNEQFF,TGTGCCAGCAACCCACACGTCAATGAGCAGTTCTTC
many,TRBD1,TRBV7-6,TRBJ1-1,17,CASSFWRGQGVDTEAFF,TGTGCCAGCAGCTTTTGGCGTGGGCAGGGGGTGGACACTGAAGCTTTCTTT
many,TRBD1,TRBV7-6,TRBJ2-1,13,CASSLQGSIEQFF,TGTGCCAGCAGCCTACAGGGGAGTATTGAGCAGTTCTTC
few,-,TRBV19,TRBJ2-1,12,CASSMLYNEQFF,TGTGCCAGTAGTATGTTGTACAATGAGCAGTTCTTC
many,TRBD2,TRBV6-4,TRBJ2-3,16,CASSDSTSGGADTQYF,TGTGCCAGCAGTGACTCTACTAGCGGGGGGGCCGATACGCAGTATTTT
many,-,TRBV19,TRBJ2-1,13,CASSMGALVEQFF,TGTGCCAGTAGTATGGGGGCATTAGTTGAGCAGTTCTTC
many,TRBD1,TRBV20-1,TRBJ1-1,13,CSATAGGNTEAFF,TGCAGTGCTACGGCAGGGGGGAACACTGAAGCTTTCTTT
many,-,TRBV7-9,TRBJ2-1,17,CASSLRKISGPFNEQFF,TGTGCCAGCAGCTTAAGAAAAATTTCGGGACCTTTCAATGAGCAGTTCTTC
many,TRBD1,TRBV12-3/TRBV12-4,TRBJ2-3,15,CASTSDRATTDTQYF,TGTGCCAGCACCTCGGACAGGGCGACCACAGATACGCAGTATTTT
many,TRBD1,TRBV12-3/TRBV12-4,TRBJ2-3,15,CASRSGTGKTDTQYF,TGTGCCAGCAGGTCAGGGACAGGAAAAACAGATACGCAGTATTTT
few,-,TRBV5-1,TRBJ2-3,11,CASSDLGTQYF,TGCGCCAGCAGCGACTTGGGTACGCAGTATTTT
many,-,TRBV12-3/TRBV12-4,TRBJ2-6,14,CASSFGAGANVLTF,TGTGCCAGCAGTTTTGGGGCTGGGGCCAACGTCCTGACTTTC
many,TRBD1,TRBV12-3/TRBV12-4,TRBJ1-1,14,CASRQGGVNTEAFF,TGTGCCAGCAGGCAGGGGGGGGTGAACACTGAAGCTTTCTTT
many,TRBD2,TRBV20-1,TRBJ2-1,16,CSARALAGGVSNEQFF,TGCAGTGCTAGGGCTTTAGCGGGAGGGGTTTCGAATGAGCAGTTCTTC
few,-,TRBV5-1,TRBJ2-1,13,CASSLSGGSRQFF,TGCGCCAGCAGCTTGTCAGGGGGGTCGAGGCAGTTCTTC
many,-,TRBV20-1,TRBJ1-2,14,CSAPTEDSQYGYTF,TGCAGTGCTCCAACCGAAGACAGCCAGTATGGCTACACCTTC
many,-,TRBV7-2,TRBJ2-1,16,CASSLAGSGTYNEQFF,TGTGCCAGCAGCTTAGCCGGGAGCGGTACCTACAATGAGCAGTTCTTC